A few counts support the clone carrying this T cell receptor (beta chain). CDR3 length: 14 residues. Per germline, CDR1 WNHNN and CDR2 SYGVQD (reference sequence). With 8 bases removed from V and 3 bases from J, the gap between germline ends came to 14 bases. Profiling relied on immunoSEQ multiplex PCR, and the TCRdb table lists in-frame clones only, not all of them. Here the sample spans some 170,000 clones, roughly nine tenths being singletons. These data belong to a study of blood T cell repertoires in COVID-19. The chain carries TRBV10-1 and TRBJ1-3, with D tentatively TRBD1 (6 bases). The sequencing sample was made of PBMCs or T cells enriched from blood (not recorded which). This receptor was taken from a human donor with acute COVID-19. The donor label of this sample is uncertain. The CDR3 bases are TGCGCCAGCGGACAGACGGGCATTGGAAACACCATATATTTT. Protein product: CASGQTGIGNTIYF.